This section outlines one T cell receptor beta chain sequence together with its context. Its antigen target is currently unknown. Per-base qualities were not stored, and no clone one base away is much larger. This sample stems from a study of post-analysis software for immune sequencing data (dated by TCRdb to about 2015). Regarding the complete study: Disease courses on record covered relapsing-remitting, secondary progressive and progressive-relapsing multiple sclerosis, though some patients had no subtype annotation. The multiple sclerosis patient repertoires were compared with 11 previously published healthy control repertoires from donors aged about 6 to 26 years. A subset of samples was prepared in parallel using single-end sample barcoding, then pooled and co-amplified after Illumina adapter ligation.

Study-wide conclusions, independent of this receptor: Significantly higher frequencies in patients than in controls were found for several TRBV segments, including TRBV5-6, TRBV5-1 and TRBV20-1. Strong co-clustering of samples prepared in the same batch was shown by direct clustering with F measure, prompting a batch-effect correction. The control group was slightly older than the multiple sclerosis patient group. Significantly lower normalized Chao1 diversity was found in multiple sclerosis patients than in controls, suggesting substantial peripheral T-cell clonal expansion.

TCR beta repertoires were profiled from peripheral blood of roughly 13 young patients with multiple sclerosis to demonstrate the VDJtools post-analysis software. Multiple sclerosis patients were children and adolescents aged about 6 to 16 years. For this chain, trimming is 6 bases at the V end and 5 bases at the J end, and the number of junction bases without a gene match is 6. The CDR3 starts with the cysteine, ends with the phenylalanine, and has 13 residues. The read is trimmed to its CDR3 DNA, 39 bases read in frame from base 1. In the germline V gene (reference sequence), CDR1 corresponds to DFQATT and CDR2 to SNEGSKA. The library was built by means of PCR. Sequencing was carried out with an Illumina HiSeq 2500. Unique molecular identifiers were incorporated into TCR beta cDNA libraries to reduce PCR and sequencing biases. Every 1 to 10 million input T cells yielded approximately 500,000 cDNA molecules, meaning each molecule approximated one T cell. Patient libraries were prepared and sequenced with the same protocol used for the earlier healthy control dataset. Samples belonging to the same batch were prepared together, multiplexed and sequenced on a shared HiSeq lane. Per the original workflow: MIGEC handled the raw barcoded reads, throwing out single-read molecular identifier groups before consensus assembly and CDR3 extraction. VDJtools was used for post-analysis of the clonotype tables, and diversity was normalized by down-sampling every dataset to the size of the smallest sample. In repertoire overlap clustering, CDR3 amino acid sequences, but not nucleotide sequences, were matched to correct batch-related cross-sample contamination. The public sequencing data were trimmed at Q25 with fastp and processed into clonotypes with MiXCR by TCRdb, which kept only in-frame beta chains. Merged by CDR3 protein, the rows form single entries marked with the most common genes and DNA. In this record, the V and J calls reflect TCRdb's handling and not the investigators' own analysis. This sample has about 430,000 distinct CDR3 sequences in its table, and over 30% of those were observed once. The ten most abundant clones make up around 8% of the sample.

The receptor chain draws on TRBV20-1 and TRBJ2-5; 10 central nucleotides agree with TRBD2. The sequenced material came from blood. The TCR was taken from a girl aged 2 to 9 with multiple sclerosis. The nucleotide sequence reads as follows: TGCAGTGCCCGGACTAGCGGACAGGAGACCCAGTACTTC. Translated, this gives CSARTSGQETQYF.